The present T cell receptor beta chain was sequenced within a study of T cells in Graves' hyperthyroidism and ophthalmopathy. Broader study findings: Before onset, ophthalmopathy was predicted by the model a median approximately 6.7 months earlier. Among thyroid clonotypes expanded above 0.001, most also appeared in blood.

This clonotype was seen at least ten times. What it binds is unknown. Patients aged 18 to 65 had newly diagnosed hyperthyroidism lasting under 2 months. Fresh peripheral blood, around 11 ml of it, supplied the PBMCs. Amplification of TCR beta CDR3 regions was performed using RNA transcripts as template. Researchers ran a first-round RT-PCR on the TCR CDR3 using the HTBI primer set. TCRdb recomputed calls from the multiplex PCR reads with MiXCR, one row per CDR3 protein. Of around 700,000 distinct CDR3 sequences listed, about 17% are singletons. This CDR3 has 15 residues. V trimming: 6 bases; J trimming: 1 base; junction bases outside the gene matches: 4. Germline V lookup: CDR1 SGHVS, CDR2 FNYEAQ.

Sequencing was done on a sample of blood. J is TRBJ2-2 and V is TRBV7-6; TRBD2 agrees at 8 bases. The clonotype originates from a woman in her 50s with Graves' hyperthyroidism that later progressed to Graves' ophthalmopathy. The CDR3 region has the DNA TGTGCCAGCAGTTCGAGCGGGGGGAACACCGGGGAGCTGTTTTTT. Translating it yields CASSSSGGNTGELFF.